The clone carrying this TCR beta chain was counted at least ten times. Antigen unknown. The sample is drawn from a study of CD8+CD57+ T cells in acquired aplastic anemia. Study-wide context: The average for DNA from sorted CD4+ and CD8+ cells was 3 to 3.5 ug.

Patients included in sequencing had previously demonstrated CD8+CD57+ cell expansion by flow cytometry. For CDR3 and TCR beta VDJ profiling, genomic DNA was the template used. Each CDR3 protein gets one entry after TCRdb re-called the reads with MiXCR. Of 250,000 to 350,000 distinct CDR3 sequences in the sample, under 65% were seen once. Study-level results: Overlap between patients and controls comprised twenty-nine CD8+ CDR3 sequences.

Sequenced: sorted CD4+, CD8+, or CD8+CD57+ T cells (not recorded which) from PBMCs. The receptor was isolated from a human donor with aplastic anemia.

The CDR3 sequence: CASSGRIFNSPLHF. For the CDR3, the DNA is TGTGCCAGCAGCGGACGGATTTTTAATTCACCCCTCCACTTT. The chain has TRBV6-4 and TRBJ1-6; D gene ambiguous. Trimming took 6 bases from V and 6 from J, leaving 12 bases between them. Looked up from germline, CDR1 is MRHNA and CDR2 is SNTAGT. The CDR3 spans 14 residues.